This entry is about one T cell receptor beta chain. The CDR3 is made up of 14 amino acids. Losses at the gene ends were 3 bases for V and 4 bases for J; bases not matched to a gene: 4. Germline lookup yields CDR1 KGHSH and CDR2 LQKENI. This entry belongs to a study of control samples from healthy donors and cancer patients. Only in-frame clones appear in the TCRdb table, and some are missing; sequencing was by immunoSEQ multiplex PCR. Among approximately 85,000 clones listed, roughly nine tenths were seen once. This clonotype originated in a woman aged 55-70 years in good health. The rearrangement links TRBV18 to TRBJ1-2, with 8 bases matching TRBD1. Material: blood. The CDR3 DNA reads TGTGCCAGCTCACCGGACAGGGTAGGCTATGGCTACACCTTC. This translates into CASSPDRVGYGYTF.